Each of the 2 T cell receptor beta chains below was sequenced from the same sample in a study of technical replicates of blood from a handful of donors (dated by TCRdb to between 2016 and 2019). Preparation of the library involved the immunoSEQ multiplex PCR assay. The table was pulled from immuneACCESS by TCRdb, which kept in-frame rearrangements only. Such tables lose some clones; where checked, under half of the loss comes from unresolved V genes, and the rest has no known cause. Across this sample there are some 11,000 clones, with about 91% seen only once. 7.5% to 9.5% of the sample is in the top ten clones. The sequenced material came from PBMCs. The source of these receptors is a human donor in good health.

The chain's CDR3 is CASTPRSRGQETQYF. As DNA, the CDR3 is TGTGCCAGCACCCCCCGCTCGCGGGGCCAAGAGACCCAGTACTTC. The rearrangement links TRBV6-1 to TRBJ2-5, with a weak D call TRBD2 (6 bases). Germline values: CDR1 MNHNS, CDR2 SASEGT. Trimming removed 7 bases from V and 1 base from J, with 16 bases in between. This CDR3 contains 15 residues.

The rearrangement uses TRBV10-3 and TRBJ2-2, with D perhaps matching TRBD1 (5 bases). Germline V gene sequence: CDR1 ENHRY, CDR2 SYGVKD. The CDR3 totals 17 residues. V lost 10 bases and J lost 0, with 21 bases in between. CDR3: CATTIDRAGPNTGELFF. The CDR3 coding sequence is TGTGCCACGACCATTGATCGGGCAGGGCCGAACACCGGGGAGCTGTTTTTT.